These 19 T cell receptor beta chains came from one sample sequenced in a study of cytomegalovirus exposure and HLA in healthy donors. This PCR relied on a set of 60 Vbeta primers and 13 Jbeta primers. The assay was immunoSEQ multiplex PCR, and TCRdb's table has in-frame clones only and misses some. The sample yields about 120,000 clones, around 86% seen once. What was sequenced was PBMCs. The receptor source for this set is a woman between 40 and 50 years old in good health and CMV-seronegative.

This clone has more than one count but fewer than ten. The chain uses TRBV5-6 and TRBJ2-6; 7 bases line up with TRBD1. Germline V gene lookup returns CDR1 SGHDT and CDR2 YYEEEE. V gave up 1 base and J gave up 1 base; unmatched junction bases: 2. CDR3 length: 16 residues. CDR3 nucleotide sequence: TGTGCCAGCAGCTTGCCGACAGGGTCTGGGGCCAACGTCCTGACTTTC. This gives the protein CASSLPTGSGANVLTF.

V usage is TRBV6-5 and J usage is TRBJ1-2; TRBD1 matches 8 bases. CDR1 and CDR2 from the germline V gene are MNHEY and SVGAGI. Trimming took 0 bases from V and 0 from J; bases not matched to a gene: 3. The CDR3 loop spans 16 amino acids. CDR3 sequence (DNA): TGTGCCAGCAGTTACTCGGACAGGGCCCCTAACTATGGCTACACCTTC. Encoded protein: CASSYSDRAPNYGYTF.

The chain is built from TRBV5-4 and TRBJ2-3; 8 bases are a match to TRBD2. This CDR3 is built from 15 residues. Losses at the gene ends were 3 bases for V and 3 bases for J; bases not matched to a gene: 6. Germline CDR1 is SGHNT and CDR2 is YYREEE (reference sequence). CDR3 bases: TGTGCCAGCAGCTCCGGGACTAGGAGTACAGATACGCAGTATTTT. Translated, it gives CASSSGTRSTDTQYF.

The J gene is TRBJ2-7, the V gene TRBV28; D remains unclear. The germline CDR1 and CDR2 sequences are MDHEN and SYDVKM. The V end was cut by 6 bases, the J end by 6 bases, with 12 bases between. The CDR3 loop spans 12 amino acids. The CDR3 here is CASSPTPLEQYF. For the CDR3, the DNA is TGTGCCAGCAGCCCGACACCTCTCGAGCAGTACTTC.

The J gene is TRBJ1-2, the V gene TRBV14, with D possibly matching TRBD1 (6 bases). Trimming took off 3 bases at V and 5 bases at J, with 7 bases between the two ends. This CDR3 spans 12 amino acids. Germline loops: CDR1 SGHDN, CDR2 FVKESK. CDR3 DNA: TGTGCCAGCAGCCATGGACAGTATGGCTACACCTTC. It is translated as CASSHGQYGYTF. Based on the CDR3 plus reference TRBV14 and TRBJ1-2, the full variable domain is EAGVTQFPSHSVIEKGQTVTLRCDPISGHDNLYWYRRVMGKEIKFLLHFVKESKQDESGMPNNRFLAERTGGTYSTLKVQPAELEDSGVYFCASSHGQYGYTFGSGTRLTVV.

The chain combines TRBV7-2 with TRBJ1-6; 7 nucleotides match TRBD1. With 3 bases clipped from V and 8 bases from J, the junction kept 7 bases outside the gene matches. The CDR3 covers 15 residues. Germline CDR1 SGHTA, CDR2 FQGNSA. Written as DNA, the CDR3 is TGTGCCAGCAGCTTGATGGGGACAGTAGATTCACCCCTCCACTTT. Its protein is CASSLMGTVDSPLHF.

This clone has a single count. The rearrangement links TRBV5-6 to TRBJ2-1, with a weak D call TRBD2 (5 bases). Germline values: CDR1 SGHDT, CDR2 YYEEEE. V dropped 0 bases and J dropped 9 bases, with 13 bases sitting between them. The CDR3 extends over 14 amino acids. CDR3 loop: CASSLDLASTEQFF. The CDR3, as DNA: TGTGCCAGCAGCTTGGATCTAGCTTCCACTGAGCAGTTCTTC.

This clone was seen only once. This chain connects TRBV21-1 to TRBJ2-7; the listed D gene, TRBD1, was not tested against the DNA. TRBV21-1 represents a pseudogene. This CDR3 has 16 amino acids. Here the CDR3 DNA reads TGTGCCAGCAGCAAAACTGAGCATCTCAGGGATGGTGAGCAGTACTTC. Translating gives CASSKTEHLRDGEQYF.

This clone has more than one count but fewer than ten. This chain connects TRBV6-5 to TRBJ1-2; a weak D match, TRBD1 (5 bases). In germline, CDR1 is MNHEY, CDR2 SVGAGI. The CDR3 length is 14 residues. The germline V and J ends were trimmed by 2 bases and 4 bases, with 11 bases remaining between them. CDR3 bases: TGTGCCAGCAGTTACGGGGCGACGGGCTATGGCTACACCTTC. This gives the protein CASSYGATGYGYTF.

Here the CDR3 reads CASSLKSSGSDRIEQFF. In nucleotides, the CDR3 is TGTGCCAGCTCCCTGAAAAGTAGCGGGAGCGATCGGATTGAGCAGTTCTTC. This chain joins TRBV18 and TRBJ2-1; 9 bases match TRBD2. The germline gives CDR1 KGHSH, CDR2 LQKENI. The CDR3 is 17 residues long. Trimming took 6 bases from V and 9 from J; bases not matched to a gene: 18.

For the CDR3, the DNA is TGTGCCAGCAGCTTAGGAGCGGGGGTTGAGACCCAGTACTTC. Residues: CASSLGAGVETQYF. V usage is TRBV13 and J usage is TRBJ2-5, with 8 bases matching TRBD2. The trim removed 0 bases at V and 5 bases at J, leaving 2 bases unmatched. The CDR3 extends over 14 amino acids. The germline gives CDR1 PRHDT, CDR2 FYEKMQ (reference sequence).

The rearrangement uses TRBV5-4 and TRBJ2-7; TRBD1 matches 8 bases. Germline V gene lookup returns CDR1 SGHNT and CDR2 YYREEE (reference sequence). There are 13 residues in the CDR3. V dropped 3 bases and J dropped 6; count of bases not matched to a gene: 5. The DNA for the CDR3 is TGTGCCAGCAGCTACGACAGGGGTATCGAGCAGTACTTC. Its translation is CASSYDRGIEQYF.

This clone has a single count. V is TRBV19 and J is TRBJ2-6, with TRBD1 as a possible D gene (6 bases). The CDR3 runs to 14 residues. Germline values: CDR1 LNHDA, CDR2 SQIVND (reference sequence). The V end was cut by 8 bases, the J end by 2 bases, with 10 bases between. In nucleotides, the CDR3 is TGTGCCAGTCGACACAGGGCTGGGGCCAACGTCCTGACTTTC. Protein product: CASRHRAGANVLTF.

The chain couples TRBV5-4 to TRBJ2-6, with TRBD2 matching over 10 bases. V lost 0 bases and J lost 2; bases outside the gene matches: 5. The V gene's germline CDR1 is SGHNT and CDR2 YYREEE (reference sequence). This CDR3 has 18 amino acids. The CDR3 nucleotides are TGTGCCAGCAGCTTGGGTCCGGGACTAGCGCCTGGGGCCAACGTCCTGACTTTC. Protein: CASSLGPGLAPGANVLTF.

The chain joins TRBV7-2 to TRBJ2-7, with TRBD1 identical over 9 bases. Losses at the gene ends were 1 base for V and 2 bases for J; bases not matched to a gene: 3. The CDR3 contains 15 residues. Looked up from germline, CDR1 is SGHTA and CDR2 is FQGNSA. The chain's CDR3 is CASSLGGTGPYEQYF. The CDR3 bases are TGTGCCAGCAGCTTAGGCGGGACAGGGCCCTACGAGCAGTACTTC.

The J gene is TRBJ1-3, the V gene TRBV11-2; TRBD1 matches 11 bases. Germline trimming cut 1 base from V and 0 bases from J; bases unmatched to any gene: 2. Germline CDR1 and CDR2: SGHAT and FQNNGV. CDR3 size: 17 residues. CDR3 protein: CASSLVGTGGSGNTIYF. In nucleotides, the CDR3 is TGTGCCAGCAGCTTAGTAGGGACAGGGGGCTCTGGAAACACCATATATTTT.

The CDR3 reads CASKRGATEAFF. CDR3 coding DNA: TGTGCCAGTAAACGGGGGGCGACTGAAGCTTTCTTT. This chain connects TRBV19 to TRBJ1-1; TRBD1 might be the D (6 bases). Germline V lookup: CDR1 LNHDA, CDR2 SQIVND (reference sequence). The CDR3 extends over 12 amino acids. Trimming stripped 7 bases from V and 5 bases from J, with 11 bases between. Complete variable domain (other parts from reference TRBV19 and TRBJ1-1): DGGITQSPKYLFRKEGQNVTLSCEQNLNHDAMYWYRQDPGQGLRLIYYSQIVNDFQKGDIAEGYSVSREKKESFPLTVTSAQKNPTAFYLCASKRGATEAFFGQGTRLTVV.

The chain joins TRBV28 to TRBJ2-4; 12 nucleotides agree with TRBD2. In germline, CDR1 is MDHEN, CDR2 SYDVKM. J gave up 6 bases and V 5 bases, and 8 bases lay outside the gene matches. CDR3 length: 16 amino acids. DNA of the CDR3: TGTGCCAGCAGTGATATGAAGGGACTAGCGGGAAACATTCAGTACTTC. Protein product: CASSDMKGLAGNIQYF.

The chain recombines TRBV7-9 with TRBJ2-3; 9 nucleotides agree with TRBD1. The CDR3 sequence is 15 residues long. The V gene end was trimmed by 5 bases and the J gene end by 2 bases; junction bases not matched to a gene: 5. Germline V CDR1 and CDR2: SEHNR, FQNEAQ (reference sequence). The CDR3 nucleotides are TGTGCCAGCAGCACCCGGGACAGGGACACAGATACGCAGTATTTT. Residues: CASSTRDRDTDTQYF.